The 15 T cell receptor beta chains given below trace back to one sample, sequenced in a study of spatial heterogeneity in lung cancer. General study points: Tracking of tumor mutation counts was seen in expanded intratumoral alpha and beta TCR counts.

Antigen specificity for these receptors is unknown. Time point given: sample taken at primary tumor resection. TCRdb re-called the 5' RACE reads with MiXCR, one entry per CDR3 protein. The table records about 4,200 distinct CDR3 sequences, 5.5% to 7% of them present only once. This specimen consisted of lung tumor tissue, obtained at surgery. The receptors were sampled from a male donor with early-stage non-small cell lung cancer.

This clonotype occurred many times. The CDR3 sequence is CASSAGGAYGYTF. Here the CDR3 DNA reads TGTGCCAGCAGTGCGGGAGGAGCTTATGGCTACACCTTC. This rearrangement joins TRBV6-5 to TRBJ1-2; no clear D. Germline V gives CDR1 MNHEY, CDR2 SVGAGI. The CDR3 runs to 13 residues. Trimming stripped 5 bases from V and 5 bases from J, with 12 bases between.

This clonotype was observed many times. The CDR3 sequence is CSYWGGYNEQFF. In DNA form, the CDR3 reads TGCAGCTATTGGGGGGGCTACAATGAGCAGTTCTTC. This sequence joins TRBV29-1 and TRBJ2-1; 7 bases are a match to TRBD2. J was trimmed by 3 bases and V by 8 bases; bases with no gene match: 4. The germline CDR1 and CDR2 sequences are SQVTM and ANQGSEA. The CDR3 loop spans 12 amino acids.

Sample share makes this clonotype medium-sized. This chain connects TRBV9 to TRBJ1-5; D call uncertain. The CDR3 totals 15 residues. Germline CDR1 reads SGDLS; CDR2 reads YYNGEE. V lost 5 bases and J lost 3, with 15 bases in between. The CDR3 sequence: CASRVYWVNNQPQHF. CDR3 DNA: TGTGCCAGCAGAGTCTATTGGGTTAACAATCAGCCCCAGCATTTT.

This clonotype appeared many times. The chain is built from TRBV20-1 and TRBJ2-7; 9 bases match TRBD1. This CDR3 is built from 17 residues. V dropped 0 bases and J dropped 3; count of bases not matched to a gene: 12. CDR1 is DFQATT, CDR2 SNEGSKA, per germline (reference sequence). This CDR3 is CSARDLPRDREGYEQYF. The CDR3 DNA follows: TGCAGTGCTAGAGATCTGCCAAGGGACAGGGAAGGCTACGAGCAGTACTTC.

This clonotype is labeled medium-sized. This sequence joins TRBV6-2 or TRBV6-3 and TRBJ2-3; perhaps D is TRBD1 or TRBD2 (6 bases each). The CDR3 is made up of 16 amino acids. Germline CDR1 reads MNHEY; CDR2 reads SVGEGT. V was shortened by 1 base and J by 5 bases, with 16 bases between the two germline ends. The CDR3 region has the DNA TGTGCCAGCAGTTACTTAGTGGGGGGCCTCCAAGATACGCAGTATTTT. Amino acid sequence: CASSYLVGGLQDTQYF.

This clonotype has just a few counts. The gene calls are TRBV29-1 and TRBJ2-3; D gene ambiguous. The CDR3 spans 13 residues. V lost 7 bases and J 2 bases, leaving 13 bases between the germline ends. The germline V gene encodes CDR1 SQVTM and CDR2 ANQGSEA. The CDR3 region has the DNA TGCAGCGCCCAGGAGCCCCCCACAGATACGCAGTATTTT. It specifies CSAQEPPTDTQYF.

This clonotype showed up many times. DNA for the CDR3: TGCGCCAGCAGCTTGGCTGGCAGAAACCAAGAGACCCAGTACTTC. Residues: CASSLAGRNQETQYF. V usage is TRBV5-1 and J usage is TRBJ2-5; no firm D call. The germline gives CDR1 SGHRS, CDR2 YFSETQ. Trimming stripped 0 bases from V and 0 bases from J, with 9 bases between. The CDR3 loop spans 15 amino acids.

Sample share makes this clonotype medium-sized (0.01 to 0.1%). The genes are TRBV7-2 and TRBJ2-3; perhaps TRBD2 as D (6 bases). The CDR3 length is 14 residues. In germline, CDR1 is SGHTA, CDR2 FQGNSA. V was shortened by 6 bases and J by 1 base, with 11 bases between the two germline ends. The CDR3 bases are TGTGCCAGCAGTCGGGTAGCGGGCACAGATACGCAGTATTTT. As protein: CASSRVAGTDTQYF. Together with reference TRBV7-2 and TRBJ2-3, the CDR3 gives the full variable domain: GAGVSQSPSNKVTEKGKDVELRCDPISGHTALYWYRQSLGQGLEFLIYFQGNSAPDKSGLPSDRFSAERTGGSVSTLTIQRTQQEDSAVYLCASSRVAGTDTQYFGPGTRLTVL.

This clonotype was seen at least ten times. V usage is TRBV6-6 and J usage is TRBJ2-3; no clear D. Trimming removed 6 bases at V and 4 bases at J, with 8 bases between. This CDR3 is built from 12 residues. Per germline, CDR1 MNHNY and CDR2 SVGAGI (reference sequence). The chain's CDR3 is CASSWDPDTQYF. Here the CDR3 DNA reads TGTGCCAGCAGCTGGGATCCAGATACGCAGTATTTT.

This clonotype is labeled as medium-sized (0.01 to 0.1%). The rearrangement joins TRBV12-3 or TRBV12-4 to TRBJ2-5; TRBD1 is a possible D gene (5 bases). There are 14 residues in the CDR3. V was pared by 6 bases and J by 1 base, with 12 bases between. The chain's CDR3 is CASSPRQIQETQYF. The DNA for the CDR3 is TGTGCCAGCAGCCCTAGACAGATCCAAGAGACCCAGTACTTC.

There are many counts of this clonotype. Germline is not matched at one junction end, which may reflect a read error. The chain has TRBV19 and TRBJ2-7, with TRBD1 matching over 12 bases. The CDR3 length is 13 residues. Germline V gene sequence: CDR1 LNHDA, CDR2 SQIVND (reference sequence). CDR3 amino acids: CASSTGTGGDWNF. The CDR3 DNA follows: TGTGCCAGTAGTACCGGGACAGGGGGCGATTGGAACTTC. The variable domain in full, with the rest retrieved from reference TRBV19 and TRBJ2-7, is DGGITQSPKYLFRKEGQNVTLSCEQNLNHDAMYWYRQDPGQGLRLIYYSQIVNDFQKGDIAEGYSVSREKKESFPLTVTSAQKNPTAFYLCASSTGTGGDWNFGPGTRLTVT.

This clonotype is labeled medium-sized (0.01 to 0.1%). The rearrangement links TRBV12-3 or TRBV12-4 to TRBJ1-5, with D maybe TRBD1 (6 bases). The CDR3 extends over 14 amino acids. Deletions cut 6 bases from V and 3 bases from J, with 12 bases between. The CDR3 bases are TGTGCCAGCAGACACCGGGACATCAATCAGCCCCAGCATTTT. Translated: CASRHRDINQPQHF.

This clonotype appeared many times. CDR3 sequence (DNA): TGTGCCAGCAGCTTCGGACTAGCAAGAGAGACCCAGTACTTC. Its translation is CASSFGLARETQYF. V and J are TRBV5-4 and TRBJ2-5; the match to TRBD2 covers 8 bases. This CDR3 contains 14 residues. Germline CDR1 SGHNT, CDR2 YYREEE (reference sequence). The trim removed 2 bases at V and 4 bases at J, leaving 4 bases unmatched.

The V gene is TRBV12-3 or TRBV12-4, the J gene TRBJ2-3; 8 nucleotides agree with TRBD2. With V trimmed by 1 base and J by 4 bases, 4 bases remained unmatched. CDR3 length: 15 amino acids. CDR3 loop: CASSLVTGGSDTQYF. For the CDR3, the DNA is TGTGCCAGCAGTTTAGTTACGGGAGGGTCAGATACGCAGTATTTT.

This clonotype is medium-sized in the sample. This chain uses TRBV6-5 with TRBJ2-1; 11 bases are a match to TRBD2. CDR1 MNHEY and CDR2 SVGAGI come from the germline V gene. The CDR3 has 18 residues. J lost 1 base, V lost 0 bases, and 5 bases had no gene match. The CDR3: CASSYSSTSGTSYNEQFF. CDR3 DNA sequence: TGTGCCAGCAGTTACTCCTCGACTAGCGGGACATCCTACAATGAGCAGTTCTTC.